Sequencing of this T cell receptor (beta chain) was carried out in a study of T cell changes during pregnancy in multiple sclerosis. Data came from immunoSEQ multiplex PCR; TCRdb stores just in-frame clones and leaves some out. Altogether some 73,000 clones are present, over 80% being singletons, with the ten largest covering 2.8%. J lost 8 bases, V lost 4 bases, and 9 bases had no gene match. This CDR3 spans 15 amino acids. Per germline, CDR1 SGHDN and CDR2 FVKESK. Sequenced material: peripheral blood, taken in the third trimester of pregnancy. The sequence was obtained from a female donor in good health, enrolled as a control in a pregnancy study. This chain joins TRBV14 and TRBJ2-1, with 9 bases matching TRBD2. CDR3 in DNA: TGTGCCAGCAGCCTAAGGTCTAGCGGGAACGATGAGCAGTTCTTC. Residues: CASSLRSSGNDEQFF.